The entry below describes one T cell receptor (beta chain). What it recognizes is unknown. The sample originates from a study of T cell clones after liver transplantation. Study details: A pre-transplant mixed lymphocyte reaction with TCRbeta sequencing defined graft-donor-reactive clones followed in post-transplant blood. As an antigen-independent comparator, third-party-reactive TCRbeta sequences came from pre-transplant mixed lymphocyte reactions. Until 12-24 months post-transplant, subjects got standard immunosuppression and no induction.

Study observations and caveats: Graft donor-reactive T cells possibly entered the graft instead of undergoing deletion.

The CDR3 consists of 12 residues. Germline V gives CDR1 SGHNT, CDR2 YYREEE (reference sequence). Trimming cost V 7 bases and J 2 bases, with 9 bases left between them. Method: immunoSEQ multiplex PCR; TCRdb's copy keeps in-frame clones and lacks some. The data contain fewer than 70,000 clones, about 70% of them seen just once; the ten biggest clones take up approximately 15%. V is TRBV5-4 and J is TRBJ1-2, with D possibly being TRBD1 (5 bases). Specimen: CD4+ T cells from blood, collected before liver transplant. This TCR was recovered from a human donor who received a liver transplant. The CDR3 sequence is CASYRQNYGYTF. CDR3 bases: TGTGCCAGCTACCGACAGAACTATGGCTACACCTTC. Using reference TRBV5-4 and TRBJ1-2 for the parts outside the CDR3, the full variable domain is ETGVTQSPTHLIKTRGQQVTLRCSSQSGHNTVSWYQQALGQGPQFIFQYYREEENGRGNFPPRFSGLQFPNYSSELNVNALELDDSALYLCASYRQNYGYTFGSGTRLTVV.